This TCR beta chain was identified during a study of spatial heterogeneity in lung cancer. Study context: The follow-up PBMC samples were sequenced whenever they were available. The median time to follow-up was roughly 24 months after resection.

Every TCR cDNA molecule bore a unique molecular identifier. TCRdb called the 5' RACE reads again in MiXCR, with one record for every CDR3 protein. The sample lists about 36,000 distinct CDR3 sequences, around 6.9% seen once, with around a tenth in the top ten. Notes on the study in general: Compared with follow-up, resection was when ubiquitous expanded tumor TCRs appeared in blood more.

Time point described: blood at routine non-recurrence follow-up after resection. TCRs were sequenced from unsorted whole RNA of tumor, nontumor lung or PBMC. CDR1 and CDR2 (germline): SGHVS, FNYEAQ. After removal of 4 bases from V and 2 bases from J, the junction contained 4 bases not matched to a gene. This CDR3 has 15 residues. This clonotype was seen at least ten times. Antigen unknown. The TCR originated in a male donor with early-stage non-small cell lung cancer. V gene TRBV7-6 combines with J gene TRBJ2-1, with TRBD2 identical over 8 bases. Here the sequenced sample was PBMCs, taken at follow-up. The CDR3 DNA reads TGTGCCAGCAGCTCTACTAGCGGAACCTACAATGAGCAGTTCTTC. This codes for CASSSTSGTYNEQFF.